The 25 T cell receptor beta chains in this list originate from one sample, sequenced in a study of T cell repertoires in cytomegalovirus infection. TCRdb re-analysed the reads in MiXCR, keeping a single row per CDR3 protein. The sample carries 150,000 to 200,000 distinct CDR3 sequences, under 20% recorded once. Sequencing was performed on CD8+ T cells from PBMCs. The receptor source for this set is a human donor in good health (CMV status not recorded). Some clones in this sample may be carry-over from other donors' samples.

This clonotype was seen a handful of times. The chain carries TRBV6-2 or TRBV6-3 and TRBJ2-7, with TRBD2 matching 8 bases. From germline, CDR1 is MNHEY and CDR2 SVGEGT. The CDR3 totals 14 residues. Germline trimming cut 6 bases from V and 3 bases from J; bases unmatched to any gene: 7. Written as DNA, the CDR3 is TGTGCCAGCAGCTCCGGGACTAGAGTCTACGAGCAGTACTTC. Translated, it gives CASSSGTRVYEQYF.

This sequence joins TRBV6-2 or TRBV6-3 and TRBJ2-3, with 7 bases aligning to TRBD1. The germline V gene has CDR1 MNHEY and CDR2 SVGEGT. The V gene end was trimmed by 2 bases and the J gene end by 5 bases; junction bases not matched to a gene: 7. This CDR3 is 15 amino acids long. CDR3: CASSYEGQSVDTQYF. The CDR3 DNA reads TGTGCCAGCAGTTACGAGGGACAGTCGGTAGATACGCAGTATTTT.

This clonotype was recorded many times. The chain combines TRBV7-6 with TRBJ1-1, with D perhaps TRBD1 (6 bases). V lost 0 bases and J lost 1, with 9 bases in between. The CDR3 is 15 amino acids. The V gene's germline CDR1 is SGHVS and CDR2 FNYEAQ. The CDR3 nucleotides read TGTGCCAGCAGCTTAGCGCACAGGGAGAACACTGAAGCTTTCTTT. It specifies CASSLAHRENTEAFF.

V usage is TRBV20-1 and J usage is TRBJ2-1; D is perhaps TRBD2 (5 bases). V was pared by 5 bases and J by 0 bases, with 11 bases between. Germline V CDR1 and CDR2: DFQATT, SNEGSKA (reference sequence). The CDR3 is made up of 14 amino acids. CDR3 bases: TGCAGTGCTCCAGTTGGGAGCTCCTACAATGAGCAGTTCTTC. This translates into CSAPVGSSYNEQFF.

V and J are TRBV7-2 and TRBJ1-5; perhaps TRBD1 as D (5 bases). Looked up from germline, CDR1 is SGHTA and CDR2 is FQGNSA. With 5 bases removed from V and 2 bases from J, the gap between germline ends came to 16 bases. The CDR3 is 16 residues long. The CDR3 spells CASSRTGGTGNQPQHF. The CDR3, as DNA: TGTGCCAGCAGCCGTACCGGGGGGACTGGCAATCAGCCCCAGCATTTT.

For this clonotype: Being one base from a much bigger clone, this may be a read error. The rearrangement links TRBV28 to TRBJ2-1; D may match TRBD1 or TRBD2 (6 bases each). Trimming stripped 7 bases from V and 8 bases from J, with 18 bases between. Germline V gene data show CDR1 as MDHEN and CDR2 as SYDVKM. The CDR3 has 14 residues. As DNA, the CDR3 is TGTGCCAGCAAGGCGGGACAAGGAGTCCATGAGCAGTTCTTC. Its translation: CASKAGQGVHEQFF.

This chain connects TRBV20-1 to TRBJ1-1; perhaps TRBD1 as D (5 bases). V was pared by 3 bases and J by 4 bases, with 12 bases between. Per the germline V gene, CDR1 is DFQATT and CDR2 is SNEGSKA (reference sequence). This CDR3 contains 13 residues. In nucleotides, the CDR3 is TGCAGTGCTAGGGGGGTGGGGGTCACTGAAGCTTTCTTT. This sequence encodes CSARGVGVTEAFF.

This clonotype has a handful of counts. The rearrangement uses TRBV7-9 and TRBJ1-4; the D is unclear. The CDR3 contains 13 residues. Trimming took off 5 bases at V and 6 bases at J, with 10 bases between the two ends. Germline V gives CDR1 SEHNR, CDR2 FQNEAQ (reference sequence). The CDR3 reads CASSPRLDEKLFF. The CDR3 DNA reads TGTGCCAGCAGCCCCCGGTTAGATGAAAAACTGTTTTTT.

This chain uses TRBV5-1 with TRBJ1-4; the D is unclear. Germline loops: CDR1 SGHRS, CDR2 YFSETQ. V lost 4 bases, J lost 3 bases, and 10 bases lay in between. CDR3 length: 14 amino acids. CDR3 coding DNA: TGCGCCAGCAGCCTCCGGGCCTCTAATGAAAAACTGTTTTTT. As protein: CASSLRASNEKLFF.

This sequence joins TRBV7-2 and TRBJ1-1, with unresolved D. Germline CDR1 is SGHTA and CDR2 is FQGNSA. Trimming removed 1 base from V and 3 bases from J, with 9 bases in between. The CDR3 is made up of 14 amino acids. CDR3 sequence reads: CASSLGGSDTEAFF. The CDR3 nucleotides are TGTGCCAGCAGCTTAGGGGGTTCGGACACTGAAGCTTTCTTT.

This clonotype showed up many times. The J gene is TRBJ2-1, the V gene TRBV18, with 7 positions matching TRBD1. The trim removed 5 bases at V and 3 bases at J, leaving 4 bases unmatched. The CDR3 has 14 amino acids. Germline V gene sequence: CDR1 KGHSH, CDR2 LQKENI. CDR3: CASSTTGYYNEQFF. The CDR3 DNA is TGTGCCAGCTCAACGACAGGGTACTACAATGAGCAGTTCTTC.

This clonotype was detected only a few times. The chain uses TRBV7-9 and TRBJ2-1; D may be TRBD2 (5 bases). V was shortened by 1 base and J by 6 bases, with 10 bases between the two germline ends. From germline, CDR1 is SEHNR and CDR2 FQNEAQ (reference sequence). This CDR3 comprises 14 residues. CDR3 nucleotides: TGTGCCAGCAGCTTAGGCAGCGGAATCAATGAGCAGTTCTTC. Translation gives CASSLGSGINEQFF.

This clonotype showed up just a few times. The chain combines TRBV28 with TRBJ1-2, with no clear D. The CDR3 loop spans 14 amino acids. V lost 1 base to trimming and J lost 4 bases, with 10 bases between them. Per germline, CDR1 MDHEN and CDR2 SYDVKM. CDR3: CASSLYGRGYGYTF. CDR3 DNA sequence: TGTGCCAGCAGTTTATACGGGCGTGGCTATGGCTACACCTTC.

This clonotype has only a few counts. The chain couples TRBV7-2 to TRBJ2-1; 8 bases match TRBD2. CDR3 length: 19 amino acids. V was pared by 5 bases and J by 1 base, with 16 bases of the junction left unmatched. Germline V gene sequence: CDR1 SGHTA, CDR2 FQGNSA. The CDR3 protein is CASSPEGLAGHLSYNEQFF. Here the CDR3 DNA reads TGTGCCAGCAGCCCCGAGGGGCTAGCGGGCCACTTATCCTACAATGAGCAGTTCTTC.

This clonotype was seen a few times. The chain employs TRBV11-2 and TRBJ2-2; 7 bases line up with TRBD2. Trimming removed 1 base from V and 6 bases from J; junction bases left unmatched: 8. The CDR3 covers 16 residues. Germline CDR1 is SGHAT and CDR2 is FQNNGV. CDR3 sequence (DNA): TGTGCCAGCAGCTTAGGGAGCGGGGTACGGGCCGGGGAGCTGTTTTTT. Protein sequence: CASSLGSGVRAGELFF.

The chain combines TRBV7-6 with TRBJ2-1; possibly TRBD1 or TRBD2 for D (6 bases each). Per the germline V gene, CDR1 is SGHVS and CDR2 is FNYEAQ. With 6 bases removed from V and 9 bases from J, the gap between germline ends came to 18 bases. The CDR3 is made up of 14 amino acids. This CDR3 is CASRSRGVESEQFF. DNA of the CDR3: TGTGCCAGCAGGTCAAGGGGGGTGGAGAGTGAGCAGTTCTTC.

The chain has TRBV12-3 or TRBV12-4 and TRBJ2-5, with no clear D. This CDR3 has 15 amino acids. The V end lost 3 bases, the J end lost 5 bases, and 16 bases lay between the germline ends. CDR3 region: CASSFLRPGRETQYF. The CDR3 nucleotides are TGTGCCAGCAGTTTCCTTCGACCCGGACGGGAGACCCAGTACTTC.

The rearrangement links TRBV7-9 to TRBJ2-5, with 7 bases that match TRBD1. Germline CDR1 is SEHNR and CDR2 is FQNEAQ (reference sequence). V lost 2 bases and J lost 2; bases outside the gene matches: 8. The CDR3 spans 16 residues. CDR3 sequence (DNA): TGTGCCAGCAGCTTACCGGACAGGTCCCTTCAAGAGACCCAGTACTTC. Translating it yields CASSLPDRSLQETQYF.

This clonotype was seen repeatedly, ten times or more. V usage is TRBV7-2 and J usage is TRBJ1-5; possibly TRBD1 for D (5 bases). Germline CDR1 and CDR2: SGHTA and FQGNSA. The V gene lost 2 bases and the J gene lost 5 bases, with 13 bases spanning the gap. CDR3 length equals 15 residues. The CDR3 sequence is CASSLSDRPDQPQHF. The CDR3 DNA is TGTGCCAGCAGCTTAAGCGACAGACCAGATCAGCCCCAGCATTTT.

At least ten counts were recorded for this clonotype. This CDR3 is CASSLHQGSYEQYF. In nucleotides, the CDR3 is TGTGCCAGCAGCTTACATCAGGGCTCCTACGAGCAGTACTTC. This rearrangement joins TRBV7-9 to TRBJ2-7; a possible D gene is TRBD1 (5 bases). The CDR3 totals 14 residues. Germline CDR1 is SEHNR and CDR2 is FQNEAQ (reference sequence). The ends were cut back, 2 bases at V and 0 bases at J, with 8 bases in the middle. Supplemented by reference TRBV7-9 and TRBJ2-7, the full variable domain reads DTGVSQNPRHKITKRGQNVTFRCDPISEHNRLYWYRQTLGQGPEFLTYFQNEAQLEKSRLLSDRFSAERPKGSFSTLEIQRTEQGDSAMYLCASSLHQGSYEQYFGPGTRLTVT.

This clonotype was observed a few times. The genes are TRBV3-1 and TRBJ2-1; 9 nucleotides match TRBD1. The CDR3 contains 17 residues. The germline CDR1 and CDR2 sequences are LGHDT and YNNKEL (reference sequence). V shed 1 base, J shed 5 bases, and the junction held 9 bases outside the gene matches. The CDR3 spells CASSQVPGTGRDNEQFF. The CDR3 nucleotides read TGTGCCAGCAGCCAAGTCCCCGGGACAGGGAGAGACAATGAGCAGTTCTTC.

The rearrangement links TRBV7-8 to TRBJ2-7; 8 nucleotides align to TRBD2. In germline, CDR1 is SGHVS, CDR2 FQNEAQ. CDR3 size: 16 residues. V lost 5 bases and J lost 4; bases outside the gene matches: 13. CDR3 sequence reads: CASSGGPSGREYEQYF. In DNA form, the CDR3 reads TGTGCCAGCAGCGGGGGACCCAGCGGGAGAGAATACGAGCAGTACTTC. Together with reference TRBV7-8 and TRBJ2-7, the CDR3 gives the full variable domain: GAGVSQSPRYKVAKRGQDVALRCDPISGHVSLFWYQQALGQGPEFLTYFQNEAQLDKSGLPSDRFFAERPEGSVSTLKIQRTQQEDSAVYLCASSGGPSGREYEQYFGPGTRLTVT.

This chain links TRBV28 with TRBJ2-2, with 16 bases fitting TRBD2. V trimming: 3 bases; J trimming: 6 bases; junction bases outside the gene matches: 13. CDR3 length: 20 amino acids. In germline, CDR1 is MDHEN, CDR2 SYDVKM. CDR3 DNA: TGTGCCAGCAGTTTTAGAATACAGGGGACTAGCGGGAGGGCCTCCGGGGAGCTGTTTTTT. Translation gives CASSFRIQGTSGRASGELFF.

This clonotype turned up a few times. The chain combines TRBV29-1 with TRBJ2-7; 8 bases are a match to TRBD2. This CDR3 contains 15 residues. CDR1 is SQVTM, CDR2 ANQGSEA, per germline. Trimming at V came to 0 bases and at J to 5 bases, leaving 9 bases not matched to a gene. CDR3 in amino acids: CSVEDLSGSTNEQYF. The CDR3 nucleotides read TGCAGCGTTGAAGATTTGAGCGGGAGTACCAACGAGCAGTACTTC.

This clonotype was picked up a small number of times. The chain recombines TRBV7-2 with TRBJ2-7, with D uncertain. CDR1 SGHTA and CDR2 FQGNSA come from the germline V gene. The CDR3 sequence is 14 residues long. Trimming took 2 bases from V and 0 from J, leaving 8 bases between them. CDR3 DNA: TGTGCCAGCAGCTTATGGGGTGTCTCCTACGAGCAGTACTTC. Encoded protein: CASSLWGVSYEQYF.